Listed below are T cell receptor beta chains from one sample, sequenced in a study of shared clonotypes between healthy human individuals. Assay used: immunoSEQ multiplex PCR; TCRdb lists only in-frame clones, some missing. The sample holds nearly 1,000,000 clones, about 80% seen once. Material for sequencing was memory CD4+ T cells sorted from blood. These receptors were collected from a man aged 18 to 30 in good health. Each CDR3 is given with its conserved first and last residue. A D gene is named only where the DNA matches it firmly. For some rows the clone size is stated as once, few or many, or as a class when expanded; others skip it.

j_call clone_size d_call v_call cdr3_aa cdr3_nt
TRBJ2-5 once . TRBV5-1 CASSLFGRLITQYF TGCGCCAGCAGCTTGTTCGGACGCCTCATAACCCAGTACTTC
TRBJ1-5 . . TRBV28 CASSLPGANQPQHF TGTGCCAGCAGTTTGCCAGGGGCGAATCAGCCCCAGCATTTT
TRBJ2-2 . . TRBV29-1 CSVATGIYTGELFF TGCAGCGTTGCTACAGGGATATACACCGGGGAGCTGTTTTTT
TRBJ1-5 . TRBD1 TRBV7-9 CASSPGTGGNSNQPQHF TGTGCCAGCAGCCCAGGGACAGGGGGGAATAGCAATCAGCCCCAGCATTTT
TRBJ1-1 . TRBD1 TRBV6-1 CASRGTGNTEAFF TGTGCCAGCAGAGGGACAGGGAACACTGAAGCTTTCTTT
TRBJ2-7 . . TRBV19 CASSIVTGSIYEQYF TGTGCCAGTAGTATAGTAACAGGCAGTATCTACGAGCAGTACTTC
TRBJ2-1 . . TRBV7-2 CASSLDRGSSSYNEQFF TGTGCCAGCAGCTTAGATAGGGGTTCCAGCTCCTACAATGAGCAGTTCTTC
TRBJ1-6 . . TRBV10-3 CAISGPGTNSPLHF TGTGCCATCAGTGGGCCCGGGACAAACTCACCCCTCCACTTT
TRBJ1-2 . TRBD1 TRBV9 CASSGTGGVYGYTF TGTGCCAGCAGCGGGACAGGGGGAGTCTATGGCTACACCTTC
TRBJ2-7 once . TRBV18 CASSPPGAYEQYF TGTGCCAGCTCACCACCGGGGGCCTACGAGCAGTACTTC
TRBJ1-1 . . TRBV5-1 CASNVRPGGAGTEAFF TGCGCCAGCAATGTTCGTCCAGGAGGGGCCGGCACTGAAGCTTTCTTT
TRBJ1-2 once . TRBV21-1 CASSSTTAGDGYTF TGTGCCAGCAGCTCCACCACGGCGGGGGATGGCTACACCTTC
TRBJ2-3 . TRBD2 TRBV6-1 CASKAGPSTDTQYF TGTGCCAGCAAAGCGGGACCAAGCACAGATACGCAGTATTTT
TRBJ2-5 few TRBD1 TRBV28 CASSIQQGAKETQYF TGTGCCAGCAGTATCCAACAGGGGGCAAAAGAGACCCAGTACTTC
TRBJ2-5 few . TRBV11-3 CASSLGSGGIETQYF TGTGCCAGCAGCTTAGGTTCTGGGGGGATCGAGACCCAGTACTTC
TRBJ2-4 . TRBD2 TRBV6-5 CASKGAGLAKNIQYF TGTGCCAGCAAGGGAGCGGGACTAGCCAAAAACATTCAGTACTTC
TRBJ2-7 . . TRBV6-1 CASTQGGSYEQYF TGTGCCAGCACTCAGGGGGGCTCCTACGAGCAGTACTTC
TRBJ1-2 few . TRBV7-9 CASSLAAYGYTF TGTGCCAGCAGCTTAGCGGCCTATGGCTACACCTTC
TRBJ1-6 many . TRBV6-5 CASSPGGTSNSPLHF TGTGCCAGCAGCCCCGGTGGAACTTCTAATTCACCCCTCCACTTT
TRBJ1-4 . . TRBV7-9 CASSLELLAGEKLFF TGTGCCAGCAGCTTAGAATTACTGGCCGGGGAAAAACTGTTTTTT
TRBJ2-1 . . TRBV4-1 CASSQDFGADKPSYNEQFF TGCGCCAGCAGCCAAGATTTTGGGGCCGACAAACCCTCCTACAATGAGCAGTTCTTC
TRBJ2-3 . TRBD1 TRBV9 CASSVIQGSTDTQYF TGTGCCAGCAGCGTGATACAGGGGAGCACAGATACGCAGTATTTT
TRBJ2-7 . . TRBV4-1 CASSQDGLYEQYF TGCGCCAGCAGCCAAGATGGCCTTTACGAGCAGTACTTC
TRBJ2-2 once TRBD1 TRBV6-5 CATQIDRVNTGELFF TGTGCCACACAGATAGACAGGGTAAACACCGGGGAGCTGTTTTTT
TRBJ2-5 . . TRBV28 CASNGGVFVETQYF TGTGCCAGCAATGGCGGGGTCTTCGTAGAGACCCAGTACTTC
TRBJ2-1 once . TRBV9 CASSSTSISSYNEQFF TGTGCCAGCAGCTCTACTAGCATAAGCTCCTACAATGAGCAGTTCTTC
TRBJ1-1 . . TRBV27 CASSPTGSRFTEAFF TGTGCCAGCAGTCCTACAGGGTCAAGGTTTACTGAAGCTTTCTTT
TRBJ2-7 . TRBD1 TRBV6-1 CATDPNTGVVYEQYF TGTGCCACCGACCCCAACACAGGGGTGGTCTACGAGCAGTACTTC
TRBJ1-1 once . TRBV5-8 CASRSVKGEAFF TGTGCCAGCCGAAGTGTTAAGGGTGAAGCTTTCTTT
TRBJ1-1 . TRBD1 TRBV5-1 CASTGQVGTEAFF TGCGCCAGCACCGGACAGGTCGGCACTGAAGCTTTCTTT
TRBJ1-4 . . TRBV9 CASSVSDRLNEKLFF TGTGCCAGCAGCGTCTCGGACAGACTTAATGAAAAACTGTTTTTT
TRBJ2-3 many TRBD2 TRBV4-2 CASSQASGSVGTDTQYF TGTGCCAGCAGCCAAGCTAGCGGGAGCGTTGGCACAGATACGCAGTATTTT
TRBJ2-2 . . TRBV28 CASTRRGASGGELFF TGTGCCAGCACCCGGAGGGGGGCCTCGGGCGGGGAGCTGTTTTTT
TRBJ1-6 . . TRBV9 CASSVAAGSSYNSPLHF TGTGCCAGCAGCGTAGCGGCAGGCAGCTCCTATAATTCACCCCTCCACTTT
TRBJ1-2 . . TRBV15 CATSRAGSGNYGYTF TGTGCCACCAGCAGAGCTGGTTCAGGGAACTATGGCTACACCTTC
TRBJ2-5 . TRBD1 TRBV6-1 CASSADRVETQYF TGTGCCAGCAGTGCTGACAGGGTCGAGACCCAGTACTTC
TRBJ2-7 . TRBD2 TRBV5-1 CASSSGTSGSNEQYF TGCGCCAGCAGCTCCGGGACTAGCGGGAGCAACGAGCAGTACTTC
TRBJ2-1 . . TRBV11-2 CASSSSGGKHNEQFF TGTGCCAGCAGTTCCTCGGGCGGGAAGCACAATGAGCAGTTCTTC
TRBJ1-3 . . TRBV7-2 CASSSRPGRSGNTIYF TGTGCCAGCAGCTCAAGACCAGGGCGCTCTGGAAACACCATATATTTT
TRBJ1-1 few . TRBV28 CASGSAGVKAEAFF TGTGCCAGCGGCTCAGCGGGCGTGAAGGCTGAAGCTTTCTTT
TRBJ2-1 . . TRBV7-9 CASSSRLGSYNEQFF TGTGCCAGCAGCTCCCGATTGGGCTCCTACAATGAGCAGTTCTTC
TRBJ2-5 . TRBD2 TRBV5-1 CASKGGGAAASETQYF TGCGCCAGCAAGGGCGGGGGGGCCGCGGCTTCAGAGACCCAGTACTTC
TRBJ2-1 . . TRBV5-1 CASSPRTRGDYNEQFF TGCGCCAGCAGCCCCCGGACTAGGGGGGATTACAATGAGCAGTTCTTC
TRBJ2-1 . . TRBV7-2 CASSSRIGVGDEQFF TGTGCCAGCAGCTCGCGAATAGGAGTGGGGGATGAGCAGTTCTTC
TRBJ2-1 . . TRBV7-9 CASSLGGGIYNEQFF TGTGCCAGCAGCTTAGGGGGAGGAATCTACAATGAGCAGTTCTTC
TRBJ2-7 . . TRBV29-1 CSVESRGGRGEQYF TGCAGCGTTGAAAGCAGGGGGGGCCGGGGCGAGCAGTACTTC
TRBJ2-3 . TRBD2 TRBV4-3 CASSQVAGGSDTQYF TGCGCCAGCAGCCAAGTAGCGGGAGGGAGCGATACGCAGTATTTT